A single sample is the source of the 14 T cell receptor beta chains below, sequenced in a study of beta chain features in type 1 diabetes. Of the isolated RNA, all was reverse transcribed, and so the sequenced material was expressed TCRB transcripts. Profiled with immunoSEQ multiplex PCR; TCRdb holds only in-frame clones, not every one. The repertoire has hundreds of thousands of clones, 15% to 20% of them found once; the top ten carry 0.023%. Input material: naive CD4+ T cells from blood. All receptors come from a woman between 18 and 29 years old in good health.

The chain joins TRBV6-1 to TRBJ2-3, with 9 bases fitting TRBD1. The CDR3 is 13 residues long. The V segment lost 7 bases and the J segment 3 bases; nucleotides outside the gene matches: 2. Germline assignment: CDR1 MNHNS and CDR2 SASEGT. CDR3 bases: TGTGCCAGCAACAGGGGGCGTACAGATACGCAGTATTTT. Its protein product is CASNRGRTDTQYF.

A few counts support this clone. CDR3 in amino acids: CASSGLEASYEQYF. CDR3 nucleotides: TGTGCCAGCAGTGGGCTTGAGGCGTCCTACGAGCAGTACTTC. This sequence joins TRBV2 and TRBJ2-7; D unclear. Per germline, CDR1 SNHLY and CDR2 FYNNEI. This CDR3 contains 14 residues. The ends were cut back, 4 bases at V and 1 base at J, with 11 bases in the middle.

In this sample, this clone turned up a few times. The V gene is TRBV4-2, the J gene TRBJ2-3; D possibly corresponds to TRBD2 (5 bases). The CDR3 extends over 16 amino acids. Trimming shortened V by 4 bases and J by 3 bases, and 17 bases separated the two germline ends. Germline CDR1 and CDR2: LGHNA and YNFKEQ. The CDR3 here is CASSPRLDGETDTQYF. For the CDR3, the DNA is TGTGCCAGCAGCCCCAGGCTCGACGGGGAGACAGATACGCAGTATTTT.

This clone has more than one count but fewer than ten. V gene TRBV10-3 combines with J gene TRBJ2-1; the match to TRBD2 covers 11 bases. The CDR3 has 20 residues. CDR1 is ENHRY and CDR2 is SYGVKD in the germline V gene. J lost 4 bases, V lost 3 bases, and 17 bases had no gene match. The CDR3 spells CAISEINSIPGLAVYNEQFF. The CDR3 DNA follows: TGTGCCATCAGTGAAATTAACAGCATTCCGGGACTAGCGGTATACAATGAGCAGTTCTTC.

This chain joins TRBV5-4 and TRBJ2-5; a weak D match, TRBD2 (6 bases). Germline loops: CDR1 SGHNT, CDR2 YYREEE (reference sequence). The V end lost 3 bases, the J end lost 1 base, and 10 bases lay between the germline ends. This CDR3 region has 14 residues. CDR3 protein: CASSSTGSQETQYF. The CDR3 DNA follows: TGTGCCAGCAGCTCAACCGGGAGCCAAGAGACCCAGTACTTC. Complete variable domain (other parts from reference TRBV5-4 and TRBJ2-5): ETGVTQSPTHLIKTRGQQVTLRCSSQSGHNTVSWYQQALGQGPQFIFQYYREEENGRGNFPPRFSGLQFPNYSSELNVNALELDDSALYLCASSSTGSQETQYFGPGTRLLVL.

This clone was observed a few times. The J gene is TRBJ2-7, the V gene TRBV5-1; TRBD2 matches at 15 bases. Germline lookup yields CDR1 SGHRS and CDR2 YFSETQ. The V gene end was trimmed by 4 bases and the J gene end by 6 bases; junction bases not matched to a gene: 2. The CDR3 length is 14 residues. As DNA, the CDR3 is TGCGCCAGCAGCCGGACTAGCGGGAGGGGCGAGCAGTACTTC. Translation gives CASSRTSGRGEQYF.

The sample holds a few counts of this clone. V gene TRBV10-3 combines with J gene TRBJ2-3; 9 bases are a match to TRBD2. The germline V gene encodes CDR1 ENHRY and CDR2 SYGVKD. V shed 3 bases and J 4 bases; nucleotides not matched to a gene: 11. The CDR3 spans 17 residues. The CDR3 nucleotides are TGTGCCATCAGTGACCCAACTAGCGGGCGAACAGCAGATACGCAGTATTTT. It is translated as CAISDPTSGRTADTQYF.

This clone turned up a few times. One end of the junction is discordant with germline, which a read error may explain. The V and J genes are TRBV29-1 and TRBJ1-4, with D tentatively TRBD1 (5 bases). This CDR3 spans 13 amino acids. Germline-derived CDR1 and CDR2 are SQVTM and ANQGSEA. The CDR3 nucleotides read TGCAGCGTACGGGGGTTCCCCGCTGAAAGACTGTTTTTT. This encodes CSVRGFPAERLFF.

This clone was found a few times. V gene TRBV7-9 combines with J gene TRBJ2-4; no definite D call. V was cut by 2 bases and J by 0 bases, with 14 bases left in between. This CDR3 is 17 amino acids long. Germline assignment: CDR1 SEHNR and CDR2 FQNEAQ (reference sequence). The CDR3 sequence is CASSLLRTDLAKNIQYF. In nucleotides, the CDR3 is TGTGCCAGCAGCTTACTCCGGACGGATTTAGCCAAAAACATTCAGTACTTC. The entire variable domain, with the rest obtained from reference TRBV7-9 and TRBJ2-4, is as follows: DTGVSQNPRHKITKRGQNVTFRCDPISEHNRLYWYRQTLGQGPEFLTYFQNEAQLEKSRLLSDRFSAERPKGSFSTLEIQRTEQGDSAMYLCASSLLRTDLAKNIQYFGAGTRLSVL.

The genes are TRBV7-2 and TRBJ1-1, with no clear D. V lost 6 bases and J 0 bases, leaving 11 bases between the germline ends. The CDR3 is made up of 14 amino acids. Germline assignment: CDR1 SGHTA and CDR2 FQGNSA. In DNA, the CDR3 is TGTGCCAGCAGTCTCAGTTACATGAACACTGAAGCTTTCTTT. It encodes CASSLSYMNTEAFF.

This clone was seen a few times. The V gene is TRBV28, the J gene TRBJ2-2; TRBD2 matches at 7 bases. The germline CDR1 and CDR2 sequences are MDHEN and SYDVKM. Trimming cost V 6 bases and J 5 bases; bases outside gene matches: 9. This CDR3 is built from 15 residues. CDR3 loop: CASSPRSSGTGELFF. DNA for the CDR3: TGTGCCAGCAGCCCAAGGAGTAGCGGGACCGGGGAGCTGTTTTTT.

V gene TRBV10-3 combines with J gene TRBJ2-3; 8 nucleotides agree with TRBD1. This CDR3 is built from 13 residues. V gave up 3 bases and J gave up 7 bases; unmatched junction bases: 3. The germline V gene encodes CDR1 ENHRY and CDR2 SYGVKD. The DNA of the CDR3 is TGTGCCATCAGTGACAGGGGGCGAAATACGCAGTATTTT. Amino acids: CAISDRGRNTQYF.

This clone was detected only a few times. This chain links TRBV18 with TRBJ1-1; 9 positions match TRBD1. Trimming took 4 bases from V and 3 from J; bases not matched to a gene: 15. The CDR3 has 18 residues. CDR1 KGHSH and CDR2 LQKENI come from the germline V gene. The CDR3 DNA reads as TGTGCCAGCTCACAGTTCGTGGACAGGGGAGCCGGAGACACTGAAGCTTTCTTT. As protein: CASSQFVDRGAGDTEAFF.

Regarding this clone: This sample also contains other DNA sequences that code for the same CDR3. The CDR3 DNA sequence: TGTGCCAGCTCGAATTACAATGAGCAGTTCTTC. This sequence encodes CASSNYNEQFF. This chain links TRBV28 with TRBJ2-1, with D unclear. V lost 8 bases and J lost 4, with 6 bases in between. Germline lookup yields CDR1 MDHEN and CDR2 SYDVKM. The CDR3 covers 11 residues.